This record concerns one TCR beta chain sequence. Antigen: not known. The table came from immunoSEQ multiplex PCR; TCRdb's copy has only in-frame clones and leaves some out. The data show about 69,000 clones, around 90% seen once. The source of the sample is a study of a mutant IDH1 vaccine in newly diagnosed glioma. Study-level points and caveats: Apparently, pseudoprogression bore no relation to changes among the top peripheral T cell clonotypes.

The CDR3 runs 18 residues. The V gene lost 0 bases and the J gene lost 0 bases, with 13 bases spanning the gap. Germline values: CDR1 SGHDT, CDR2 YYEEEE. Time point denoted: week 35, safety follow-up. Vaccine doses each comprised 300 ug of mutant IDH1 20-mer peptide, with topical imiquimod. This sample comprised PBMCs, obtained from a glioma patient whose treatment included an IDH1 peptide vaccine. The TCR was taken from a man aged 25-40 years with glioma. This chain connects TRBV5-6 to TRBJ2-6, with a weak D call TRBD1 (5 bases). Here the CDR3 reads CASSLASGKRSGANVLTF. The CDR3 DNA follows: TGTGCCAGCAGCTTGGCTTCAGGGAAGCGCTCTGGGGCCAACGTCCTGACTTTC.